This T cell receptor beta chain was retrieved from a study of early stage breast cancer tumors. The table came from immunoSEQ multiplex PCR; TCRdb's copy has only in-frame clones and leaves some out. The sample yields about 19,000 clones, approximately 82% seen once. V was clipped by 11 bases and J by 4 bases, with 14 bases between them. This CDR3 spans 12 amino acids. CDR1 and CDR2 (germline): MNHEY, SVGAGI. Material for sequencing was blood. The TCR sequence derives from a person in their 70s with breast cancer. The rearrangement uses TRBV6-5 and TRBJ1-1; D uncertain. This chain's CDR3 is CAAFKQFTEAFF. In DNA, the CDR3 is TGTGCCGCTTTTAAACAGTTCACTGAAGCTTTCTTT.